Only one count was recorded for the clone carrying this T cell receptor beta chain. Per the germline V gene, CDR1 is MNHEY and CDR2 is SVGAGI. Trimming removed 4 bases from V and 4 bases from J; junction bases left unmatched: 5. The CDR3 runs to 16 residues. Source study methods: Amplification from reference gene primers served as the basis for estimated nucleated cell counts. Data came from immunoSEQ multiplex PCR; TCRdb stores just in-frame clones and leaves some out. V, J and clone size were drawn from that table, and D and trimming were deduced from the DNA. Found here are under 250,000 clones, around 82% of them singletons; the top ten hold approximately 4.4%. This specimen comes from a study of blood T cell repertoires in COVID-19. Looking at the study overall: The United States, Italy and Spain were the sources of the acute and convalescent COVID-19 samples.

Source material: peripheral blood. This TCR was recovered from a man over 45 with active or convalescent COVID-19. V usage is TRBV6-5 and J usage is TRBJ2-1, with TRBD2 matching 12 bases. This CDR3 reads CASSSSGGGRYNEQFF. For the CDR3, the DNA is TGTGCCAGCAGTTCTAGCGGGGGGGGACGATACAATGAGCAGTTCTTC.